Listed below are T cell receptor beta chains from one sample, sequenced in a study of Ad26.COV2.S vaccination and SARS-CoV-2 variants. Libraries were prepared by immunoSEQ multiplex PCR; TCRdb keeps only in-frame clonotypes and omits some of them. The repertoire includes about 440,000 clones, roughly 85% of them detected once, and about 13% sits in the top ten. The material was peripheral blood, obtained in a trial of Ad26.COV2.S vaccine versus placebo. These receptors were collected from a person aged 18-65 years who received the Ad26.COV2.S COVID-19 vaccine or a placebo. Each CDR3 is given with its conserved first and last residue. D genes are given only for firm matches. Clone size is stated in some rows and not others, as once, few, many or a class when expanded.

j_call v_call d_call clone_size cdr3_aa cdr3_nt
TRBJ2-1 TRBV28 NA NA CASRGRGRNEQFF TGTGCCAGCAGAGGGAGGGGGCGTAATGAGCAGTTCTTC
TRBJ1-5 TRBV28 NA NA CASSPRVVNQPQHF TGTGCCAGCAGTCCGCGGGTCGTCAATCAGCCCCAGCATTTT
TRBJ2-7 TRBV2 TRBD2 NA CASSAQNLRLAGSYEQYF TGTGCCAGCAGTGCCCAAAACTTAAGACTAGCGGGCTCCTACGAGCAGTACTTC
TRBJ2-2 TRBV2 TRBD2 NA CASRMGLAGGSGELFF TGTGCCAGCAGGATGGGACTAGCGGGAGGGTCCGGGGAGCTGTTTTTT
TRBJ1-2 TRBV2 TRBD1 NA CASSRDRGQVGYTF TGTGCCAGCAGTAGGGACAGGGGGCAAGTTGGCTACACCTTC
TRBJ2-1 TRBV27 TRBD2 NA CASTTSGMGYEQFF TGTGCCAGCACGACTAGCGGGATGGGGTATGAGCAGTTCTTC
TRBJ2-5 TRBV2 NA NA CASSVSPSRGQETQYF TGTGCCAGCAGTGTGTCCCCTAGCCGGGGGCAAGAGACCCAGTACTTC
TRBJ1-5 TRBV7-9 NA NA CASSKAGSALSQPQHF TGTGCCAGCAGCAAGGCGGGCAGCGCCCTGAGTCAGCCCCAGCATTTT
TRBJ1-1 TRBV7-9 NA NA CASSSGTANTEAFF TGTGCCAGCAGCTCCGGGACGGCGAACACTGAAGCTTTCTTT
TRBJ1-2 TRBV6-5 NA few CASSSGTFYGYTF TGTGCCAGCAGTAGCGGGACATTCTATGGCTACACCTTC
TRBJ2-2 TRBV24-1 NA NA CATSATRDANTGELFF TGTGCCACCAGTGCCACTCGGGACGCGAACACCGGGGAGCTGTTTTTT
TRBJ1-1 TRBV9 NA NA CASSVKTGSEAFF TGTGCCAGCAGCGTTAAGACAGGATCTGAAGCTTTCTTT
TRBJ1-2 TRBV6-5 NA NA CASSYPGTYGYTF TGTGCCAGCAGTTACCCGGGGACCTATGGCTACACCTTC
TRBJ2-7 TRBV6-4 NA NA CASSPQGYTEYEQYF TGTGCCAGCAGCCCGCAGGGGTACACCGAATACGAGCAGTACTTC
TRBJ1-3 TRBV28 TRBD1 NA CASSPPGQGVGGNTIYF TGTGCCAGCAGTCCGCCGGGACAGGGGGTAGGAGGAAACACCATATATTTT
TRBJ1-2 TRBV24-1 NA NA CATSDPQHGYTF TGTGCCACCAGTGACCCACAGCATGGCTACACCTTC
TRBJ1-3 TRBV6-5 NA NA CASSNWNSGNTIYF TGTGCCAGCAGTAACTGGAACTCTGGAAACACCATATATTTT
TRBJ1-1 TRBV7-2 TRBD1 once CASSLALGQVNTEAFF TGTGCCAGCAGCTTAGCCCTTGGACAGGTAAACACTGAAGCTTTCTTT
TRBJ2-6 TRBV10-3 TRBD1 NA CAMQGAAGANVLTF TGTGCCATGCAGGGGGCGGCTGGGGCCAACGTCCTGACTTTC
TRBJ2-7 TRBV12-3/TRBV12-4 NA NA CASSSQGGSEQYF TGTGCCAGCAGTTCACAGGGGGGGTCCGAGCAGTACTTC
TRBJ2-7 TRBV7-9 NA NA CASSLGFYEQYF TGTGCCAGCAGCTTAGGGTTTTACGAGCAGTACTTC
TRBJ2-3 TRBV7-8 NA NA CASSPPGTDTQYF TGTGCCAGCAGCCCCCCGGGCACAGATACGCAGTATTTT
TRBJ2-7 TRBV7-8 TRBD2 NA CASSLVGTSGSQYEQYF TGTGCCAGCAGCTTAGTAGGAACTAGCGGGAGTCAGTACGAGCAGTACTTC
TRBJ2-7 TRBV28 NA NA CASQLGGYEQYF TGTGCCAGCCAGTTGGGAGGCTACGAGCAGTACTTC
TRBJ2-1 TRBV29-1 NA few CSPKSYNEQFF TGCAGCCCGAAATCCTACAATGAGCAGTTCTTC
TRBJ2-7 TRBV28 TRBD2 NA CASSQIVGGSDEQNF TGTGCCAGCAGCCAAATAGTGGGGGGGTCTGACGAGCAGAACTTC
TRBJ2-7 TRBV9 NA NA CASSVGVVAYEQYF TGTGCCAGCAGCGTAGGTGTGGTTGCCTACGAGCAGTACTTC
TRBJ2-7 TRBV5-3 TRBD1 NA CARSLRLWWGPGQGKSYEQYF TGTGCCAGAAGCTTGCGGCTTTGGTGGGGACCGGGACAGGGAAAGTCCTACGAGCAGTACTTC
TRBJ1-5 TRBV7-2 NA once CASSPSLVGNQPQHF TGTGCCAGCAGCCCATCATTGGTTGGCAATCAGCCCCAGCATTTT
TRBJ1-2 TRBV13 NA once CASTRGFNGYTF TGTGCCAGCACCCGGGGGTTCAATGGCTACACCTTC
TRBJ2-1 TRBV28 NA once CASSFLVRGRHNEQFF TGTGCCAGCAGTTTTCTTGTGAGGGGTAGACATAATGAGCAGTTCTTC
TRBJ2-7 TRBV6-5 NA NA CASRLAVARTEQYF TGTGCCAGCAGATTAGCGGTGGCACGGACCGAGCAGTACTTC
TRBJ1-2 TRBV7-9 TRBD1 NA CASSLGDRGSYGYTF TGTGCCAGCAGCTTGGGGGACAGGGGGTCGTATGGCTACACCTTC
TRBJ1-5 TRBV28 TRBD1 NA CASSFTGDTSNQPQHF TGTGCCAGCAGTTTTACAGGGGACACGAGCAATCAGCCCCAGCATTTT
TRBJ1-1 TRBV9 TRBD1 NA CASSVEPWTGGNTEAFF TGTGCCAGCAGCGTAGAACCTTGGACAGGGGGGAACACTGAAGCTTTCTTT
TRBJ2-7 TRBV27 NA NA CASSFEQRRSYEQYF TGTGCCAGCAGTTTCGAGCAGCGGAGGAGCTACGAGCAGTACTTC
TRBJ2-3 TRBV19 TRBD1 few CASSIVQGADTQYF TGTGCCAGTAGTATTGTCCAGGGGGCAGATACGCAGTATTTT
TRBJ2-7 TRBV27 NA NA CASSLSADPGLAEQYF TGTGCCAGCAGTTTATCTGCCGACCCGGGGTTGGCCGAGCAGTACTTC
TRBJ2-7 TRBV6-6 NA NA CASRTAYEQYF TGTGCCAGCAGGACCGCCTACGAGCAGTACTTC
TRBJ1-5 TRBV19 NA NA CATAEGYSNQPQHF TGTGCCACTGCCGAGGGGTATAGCAATCAGCCCCAGCATTTT
TRBJ1-1 TRBV28 NA NA CASSLSPGNTEAFF TGTGCCAGCAGTTTATCGCCAGGAAACACTGAAGCTTTCTTT
TRBJ2-1 TRBV7-2 TRBD2 NA CASSLTSGYNEQFF TGTGCCAGCAGCTTGACTAGCGGGTACAATGAGCAGTTCTTC
TRBJ2-7 TRBV11-3 TRBD1 once CASSKGQGWYEQYF TGTGCCAGCAGCAAAGGACAGGGTTGGTACGAGCAGTACTTC
TRBJ1-5 TRBV6-5 NA NA CASSSAGVGGQPQHF TGTGCCAGCAGTTCCGCGGGGGTGGGGGGTCAGCCCCAGCATTTT
TRBJ1-4 TRBV7-9 TRBD1 few CASSRTGVYEKLFF TGTGCCAGCAGCCGAACAGGGGTTTACGAAAAACTGTTTTTT
TRBJ2-7 TRBV5-1 NA NA CASSRTNRDEQYF TGCGCCAGCAGCCGAACGAACAGGGACGAGCAGTACTTC
TRBJ2-7 TRBV27 TRBD1 NA CASSIRQGPYEQYF TGTGCCAGCAGTATCCGACAGGGACCCTACGAGCAGTACTTC
TRBJ2-2 TRBV15 NA few CATSRLLSTGELFF TGTGCCACCAGCAGGCTGCTGAGCACCGGGGAGCTGTTTTTT
TRBJ1-5 TRBV25-1 NA NA CASSEYRVGQPQHF TGTGCCAGCAGTGAATATAGGGTTGGCCAGCCCCAGCATTTT
TRBJ1-3 TRBV6-5 NA NA CASRSWDGTIYF TGTGCCAGCAGATCTTGGGACGGCACCATATATTTT